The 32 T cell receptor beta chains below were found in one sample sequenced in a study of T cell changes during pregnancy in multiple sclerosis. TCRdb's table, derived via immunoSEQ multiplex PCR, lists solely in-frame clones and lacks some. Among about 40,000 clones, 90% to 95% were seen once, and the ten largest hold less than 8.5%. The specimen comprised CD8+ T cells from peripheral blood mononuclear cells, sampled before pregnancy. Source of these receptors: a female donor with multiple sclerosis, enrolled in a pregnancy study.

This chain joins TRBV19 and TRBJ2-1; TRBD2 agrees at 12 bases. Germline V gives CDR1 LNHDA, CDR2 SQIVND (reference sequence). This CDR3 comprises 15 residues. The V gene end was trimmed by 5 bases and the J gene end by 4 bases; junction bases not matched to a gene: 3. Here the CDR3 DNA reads TGTGCCAGTAGTCTGCTAGCGGGAGGGTACAATGAGCAGTTCTTC. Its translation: CASSLLAGGYNEQFF.

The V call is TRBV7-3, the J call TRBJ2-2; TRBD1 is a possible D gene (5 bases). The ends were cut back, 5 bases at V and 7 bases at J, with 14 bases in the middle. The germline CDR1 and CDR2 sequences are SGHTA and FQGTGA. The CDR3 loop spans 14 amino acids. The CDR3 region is CASSRGAGHGELFF. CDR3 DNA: TGTGCCAGCAGCCGAGGTGCAGGGCACGGGGAGCTGTTTTTT.

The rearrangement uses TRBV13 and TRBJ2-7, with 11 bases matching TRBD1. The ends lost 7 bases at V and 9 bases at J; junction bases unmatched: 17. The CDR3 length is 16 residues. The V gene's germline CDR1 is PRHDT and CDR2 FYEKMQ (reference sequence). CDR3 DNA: TGTGCCAGCACCACCACTGGACAGGGGGCTAAGGAAAGGCAGTACTTC. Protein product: CASTTTGQGAKERQYF.

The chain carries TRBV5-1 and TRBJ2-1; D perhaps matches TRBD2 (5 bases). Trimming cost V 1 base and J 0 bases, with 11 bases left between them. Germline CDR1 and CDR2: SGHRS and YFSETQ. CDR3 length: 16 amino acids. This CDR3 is CASSLPRESSYNEQFF. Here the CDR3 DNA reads TGCGCCAGCAGCTTGCCAAGGGAGAGCTCCTACAATGAGCAGTTCTTC.

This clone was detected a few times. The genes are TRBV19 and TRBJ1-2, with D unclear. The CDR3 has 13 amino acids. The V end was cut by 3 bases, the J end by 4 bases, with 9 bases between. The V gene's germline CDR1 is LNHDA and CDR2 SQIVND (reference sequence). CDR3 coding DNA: TGTGCCAGTAGTATTGGGCAGTTCTATGGCTACACCTTC. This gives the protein CASSIGQFYGYTF. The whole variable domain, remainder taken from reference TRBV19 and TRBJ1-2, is DGGITQSPKYLFRKEGQNVTLSCEQNLNHDAMYWYRQDPGQGLRLIYYSQIVNDFQKGDIAEGYSVSREKKESFPLTVTSAQKNPTAFYLCASSIGQFYGYTFGSGTRLTVV.

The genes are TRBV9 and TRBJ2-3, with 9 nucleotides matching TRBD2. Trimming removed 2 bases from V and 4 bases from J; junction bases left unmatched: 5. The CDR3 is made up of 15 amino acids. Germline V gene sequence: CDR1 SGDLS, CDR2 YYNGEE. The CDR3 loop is CASSVAGGPADTQYF. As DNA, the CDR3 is TGTGCCAGCAGCGTTGCGGGAGGGCCCGCAGATACGCAGTATTTT.

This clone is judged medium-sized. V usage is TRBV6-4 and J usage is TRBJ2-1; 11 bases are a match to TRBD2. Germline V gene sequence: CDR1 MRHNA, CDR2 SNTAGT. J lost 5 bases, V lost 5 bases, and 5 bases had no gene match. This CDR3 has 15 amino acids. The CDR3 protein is CASSKLAGANNEQFF. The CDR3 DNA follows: TGTGCCAGCAGTAAACTAGCGGGAGCCAACAATGAGCAGTTCTTC.

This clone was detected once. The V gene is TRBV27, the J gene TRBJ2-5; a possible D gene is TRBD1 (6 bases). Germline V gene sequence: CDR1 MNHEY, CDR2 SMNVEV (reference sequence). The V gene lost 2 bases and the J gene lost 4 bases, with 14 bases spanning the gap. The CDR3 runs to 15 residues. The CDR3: CASSLRTGYGETQYF. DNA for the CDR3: TGTGCCAGCAGTTTACGCACAGGGTATGGAGAGACCCAGTACTTC.

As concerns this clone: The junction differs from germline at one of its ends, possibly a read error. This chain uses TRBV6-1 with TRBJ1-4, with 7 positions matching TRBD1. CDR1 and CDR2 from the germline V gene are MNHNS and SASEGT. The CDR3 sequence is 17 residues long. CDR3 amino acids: CASTESVWGQLSWGLFF. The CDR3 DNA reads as TGTGCCAGCACTGAATCAGTCTGGGGACAGCTATCCTGGGGACTGTTTTTT.

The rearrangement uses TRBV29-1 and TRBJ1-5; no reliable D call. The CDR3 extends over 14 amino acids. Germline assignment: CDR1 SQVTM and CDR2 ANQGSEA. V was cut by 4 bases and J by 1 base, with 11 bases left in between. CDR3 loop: CSVGRDGSNQPQHF. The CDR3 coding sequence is TGCAGCGTTGGGAGGGATGGAAGCAATCAGCCCCAGCATTTT.

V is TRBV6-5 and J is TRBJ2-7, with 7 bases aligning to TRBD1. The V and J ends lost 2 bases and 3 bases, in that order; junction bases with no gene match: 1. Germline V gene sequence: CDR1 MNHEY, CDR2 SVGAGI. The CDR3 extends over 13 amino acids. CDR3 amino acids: CASSYGTDYEQYF. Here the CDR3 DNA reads TGTGCCAGCAGTTACGGGACAGACTACGAGCAGTACTTC.

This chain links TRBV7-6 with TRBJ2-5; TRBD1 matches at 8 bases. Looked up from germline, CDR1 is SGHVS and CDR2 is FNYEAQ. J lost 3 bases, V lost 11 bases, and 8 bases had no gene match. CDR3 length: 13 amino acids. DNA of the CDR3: TGTGCCCAATCCAACAGGGGGAAAGAGACCCAGTACTTC. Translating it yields CAQSNRGKETQYF.

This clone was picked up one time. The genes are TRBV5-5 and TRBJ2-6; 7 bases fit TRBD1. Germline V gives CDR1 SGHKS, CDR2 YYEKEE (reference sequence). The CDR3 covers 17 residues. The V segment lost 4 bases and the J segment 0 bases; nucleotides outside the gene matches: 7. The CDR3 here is CASSEGQPNSGANVLTF. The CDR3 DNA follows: TGTGCCAGCAGCGAGGGACAGCCAAACTCTGGGGCCAACGTCCTGACTTTC.

The CDR3 DNA reads TGTGCCAGCAGCCATCCTCTAGCGGGGGTCTACAATGAGCAGTTCTTC. It encodes CASSHPLAGVYNEQFF. V gene TRBV7-9 combines with J gene TRBJ2-1; 10 nucleotides agree with TRBD2. The CDR3 has 16 amino acids. Germline-derived CDR1 and CDR2 are SEHNR and FQNEAQ (reference sequence). The V gene end was trimmed by 5 bases and the J gene end by 3 bases; junction bases not matched to a gene: 7. The variable domain in full, with the rest retrieved from reference TRBV7-9 and TRBJ2-1, is DTGVSQNPRHKITKRGQNVTFRCDPISEHNRLYWYRQTLGQGPEFLTYFQNEAQLEKSRLLSDRFSAERPKGSFSTLEIQRTEQGDSAMYLCASSHPLAGVYNEQFFGPGTRLTVL.

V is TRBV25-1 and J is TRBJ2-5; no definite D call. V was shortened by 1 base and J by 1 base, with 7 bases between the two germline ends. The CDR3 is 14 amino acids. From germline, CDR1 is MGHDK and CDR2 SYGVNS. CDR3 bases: TGTGCCAGCAGTGAATTTTCCAGCCAAGAGACCCAGTACTTC. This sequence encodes CASSEFSSQETQYF.

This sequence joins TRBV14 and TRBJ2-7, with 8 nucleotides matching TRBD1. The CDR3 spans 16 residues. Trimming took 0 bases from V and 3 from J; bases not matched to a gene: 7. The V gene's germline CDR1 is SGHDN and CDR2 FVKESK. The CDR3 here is CASSQESGQGHYEQYF. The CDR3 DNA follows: TGTGCCAGCAGCCAAGAGAGCGGACAGGGACACTACGAGCAGTACTTC.

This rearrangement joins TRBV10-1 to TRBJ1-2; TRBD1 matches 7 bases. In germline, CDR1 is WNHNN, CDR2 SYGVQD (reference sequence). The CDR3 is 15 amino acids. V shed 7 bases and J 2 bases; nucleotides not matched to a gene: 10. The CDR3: CASNQTGKLNYGYTF. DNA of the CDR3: TGCGCCAGCAACCAGACAGGGAAGTTAAACTATGGCTACACCTTC.

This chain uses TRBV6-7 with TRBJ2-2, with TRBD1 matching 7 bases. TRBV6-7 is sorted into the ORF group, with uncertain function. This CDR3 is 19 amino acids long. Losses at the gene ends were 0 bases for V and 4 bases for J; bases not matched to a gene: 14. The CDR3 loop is CASSYSALGQDYFTGELFF. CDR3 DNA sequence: TGTGCCAGCAGTTACTCCGCCCTAGGACAGGATTATTTCACCGGGGAGCTGTTTTTT.

The CDR3 region is CASSFRDRGSYEQYF. DNA of the CDR3: TGCGCCAGCAGCTTCCGGGACAGGGGCTCCTACGAGCAGTACTTC. The rearrangement links TRBV4-1 to TRBJ2-7, with 10 bases that match TRBD1. Germline V lookup: CDR1 MGHRA, CDR2 YSYEKL. The CDR3 has 15 amino acids. V trimming: 5 bases; J trimming: 0 bases; junction bases outside the gene matches: 4.

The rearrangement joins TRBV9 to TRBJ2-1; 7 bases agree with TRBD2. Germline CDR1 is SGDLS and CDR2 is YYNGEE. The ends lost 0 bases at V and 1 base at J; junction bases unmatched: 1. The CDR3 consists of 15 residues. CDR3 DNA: TGTGCCAGCAGCGTAGGGGGAGGGTCCTACAATGAGCAGTTCTTC. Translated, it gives CASSVGGGSYNEQFF. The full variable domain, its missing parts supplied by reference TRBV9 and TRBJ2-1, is DSGVTQTPKHLITATGQRVTLRCSPRSGDLSVYWYQQSLDQGLQFLIQYYNGEERAKGNILERFSAQQFPDLHSELNLSSLELGDSALYFCASSVGGGSYNEQFFGPGTRLTVL.

CDR3 in amino acids: CASSYGDRNNEQFF. The CDR3 nucleotides read TGTGCCAGCAGCTACGGGGACAGAAACAATGAGCAGTTCTTC. This chain joins TRBV27 and TRBJ2-1; 7 bases are shared with TRBD1. J gave up 5 bases and V 6 bases, and 7 bases lay outside the gene matches. Germline loops: CDR1 MNHEY, CDR2 SMNVEV (reference sequence). CDR3 length: 14 residues.

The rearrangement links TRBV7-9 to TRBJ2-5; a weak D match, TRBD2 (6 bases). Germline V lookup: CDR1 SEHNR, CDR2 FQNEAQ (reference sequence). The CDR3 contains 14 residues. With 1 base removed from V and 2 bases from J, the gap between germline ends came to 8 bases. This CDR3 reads CASSLGDSQETQYF. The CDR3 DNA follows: TGTGCCAGCAGCTTAGGGGACTCTCAAGAGACCCAGTACTTC.

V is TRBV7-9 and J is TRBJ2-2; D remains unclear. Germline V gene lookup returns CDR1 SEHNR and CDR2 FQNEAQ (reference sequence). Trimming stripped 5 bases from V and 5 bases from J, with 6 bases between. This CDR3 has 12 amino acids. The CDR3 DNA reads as TGTGCCAGCAGCCCTTTGACCGGGGAGCTGTTTTTT. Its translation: CASSPLTGELFF.

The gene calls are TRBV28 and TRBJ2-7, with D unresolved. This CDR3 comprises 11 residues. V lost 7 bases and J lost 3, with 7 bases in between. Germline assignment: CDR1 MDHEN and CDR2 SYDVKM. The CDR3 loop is CASTPGYEQYF. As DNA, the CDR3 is TGTGCCAGCACTCCAGGCTACGAGCAGTACTTC.

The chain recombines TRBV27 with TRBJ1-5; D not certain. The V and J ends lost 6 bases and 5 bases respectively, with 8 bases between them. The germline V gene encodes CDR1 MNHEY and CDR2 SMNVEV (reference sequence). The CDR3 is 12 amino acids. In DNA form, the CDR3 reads TGTGCCAGCAGCCCCGGGGATCAGCCCCAGCATTTT. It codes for CASSPGDQPQHF.

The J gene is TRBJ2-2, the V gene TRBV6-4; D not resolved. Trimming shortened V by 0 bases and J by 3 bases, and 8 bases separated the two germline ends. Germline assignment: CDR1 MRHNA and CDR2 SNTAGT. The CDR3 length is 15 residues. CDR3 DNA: TGTGCCAGCAGTGACTCGAACTCCGACACCGGGGAGCTGTTTTTT. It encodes CASSDSNSDTGELFF.

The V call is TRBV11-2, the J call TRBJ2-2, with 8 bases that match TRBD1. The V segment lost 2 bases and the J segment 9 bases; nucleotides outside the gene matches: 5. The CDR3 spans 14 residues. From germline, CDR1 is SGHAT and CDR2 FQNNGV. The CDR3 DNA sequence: TGTGCCAGCAGCTTATCAGGGGGCGCCTGGGAGCTGTTTTTT. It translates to CASSLSGGAWELFF.

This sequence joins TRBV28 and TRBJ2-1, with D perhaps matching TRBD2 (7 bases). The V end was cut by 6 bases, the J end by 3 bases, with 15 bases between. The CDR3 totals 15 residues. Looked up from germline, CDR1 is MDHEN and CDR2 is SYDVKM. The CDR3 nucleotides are TGTGCCAGCAGGCCTCAAGGGGGGGACTACAATGAGCAGTTCTTC. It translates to CASRPQGGDYNEQFF.

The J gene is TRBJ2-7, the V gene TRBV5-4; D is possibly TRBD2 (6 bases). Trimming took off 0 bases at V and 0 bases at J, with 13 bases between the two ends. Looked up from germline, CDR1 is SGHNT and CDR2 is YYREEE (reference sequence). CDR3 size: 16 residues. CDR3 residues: CASSLVGAGSSYEQYF. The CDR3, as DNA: TGTGCCAGCAGCTTGGTGGGAGCGGGTAGCTCCTACGAGCAGTACTTC.

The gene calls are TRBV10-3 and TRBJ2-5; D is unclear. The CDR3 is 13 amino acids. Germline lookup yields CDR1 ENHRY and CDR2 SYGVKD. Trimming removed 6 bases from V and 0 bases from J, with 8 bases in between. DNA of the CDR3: TGTGCCATCAGGAGCGCGTACCAAGAGACCCAGTACTTC. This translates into CAIRSAYQETQYF.

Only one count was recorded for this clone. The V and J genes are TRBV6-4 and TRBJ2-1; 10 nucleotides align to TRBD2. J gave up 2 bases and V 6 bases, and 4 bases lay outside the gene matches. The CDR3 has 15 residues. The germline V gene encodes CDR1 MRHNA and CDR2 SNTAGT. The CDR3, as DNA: TGTGCCAGCAGCACACTAGCGGGAACCTACAATGAGCAGTTCTTC. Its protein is CASSTLAGTYNEQFF.

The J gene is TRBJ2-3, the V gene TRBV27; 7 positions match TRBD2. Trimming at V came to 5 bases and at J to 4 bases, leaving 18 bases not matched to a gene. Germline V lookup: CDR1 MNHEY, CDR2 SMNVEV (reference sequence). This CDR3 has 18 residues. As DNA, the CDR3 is TGTGCCAGCAGTCCGTACAGACGGACGGGAGGAGGGGCAGATACGCAGTATTTT. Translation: CASSPYRRTGGGADTQYF.